The rows below give T cell receptor beta chains drawn from one sample of a study of CXCR3-negative and CXCR3-positive naive CD8 T cells. From the 5' RACE reads, TCRdb lists one entry per CDR3 protein and no DNA. In all, the sample yields about 150,000 distinct CDR3 sequences. The material sequenced was naive CXCR3+ CD8+ T cells from blood. These receptors originate from a human donor in good health. Some clones in this sample may be carry-over from other donors' samples. The CDR3 runs from the conserved cysteine through the conserved F or W. Each record gives: V gene, CDR3 length, J gene, CDR3 protein.

V: TRBV7-9
length: 16
J: TRBJ1-2
CDR3: CASSLADRSSIYGYTF

V: TRBV7-9
length: 14
J: TRBJ1-4
CDR3: CASSPIRESEKLFF

V: TRBV23-1
length: 15
J: TRBJ1-1
CDR3: CTSSPNPGHTTEAFF

V: TRBV12-3/TRBV12-4
length: 14
J: TRBJ2-1
CDR3: CASNTPGGHNEQFF

V: TRBV3-1
length: 19
J: TRBJ1-6
CDR3: CASSQGTSIISSYNSPLHF

V: TRBV3-1
length: 12
J: TRBJ2-5
CDR3: CASSQETETQYF

V: TRBV5-4
length: 13
J: TRBJ2-1
CDR3: CASRLGSYNEQFF

V: TRBV11-2
length: 13
J: TRBJ2-2
CDR3: CASSGLRMGELFF

V: TRBV9
length: 16
J: TRBJ2-3
CDR3: CASSVASGGHTDTQYF

V: TRBV21-1
length: 16
J: TRBJ2-5
CDR3: CASSKATSGIEETQYF

V: TRBV2
length: 13
J: TRBJ1-6
CDR3: CASIGQGNSPLHF

V: TRBV12-3/TRBV12-4
length: 17
J: TRBJ2-3
CDR3: CATNHRSGDGGTDTQYF

V: TRBV12-3/TRBV12-4
length: 16
J: TRBJ2-2
CDR3: CASSSRPGAPTGELFF

V: TRBV4-1
length: 18
J: TRBJ2-3
CDR3: CASSQDLPSGRVTDTQYF

V: TRBV12-3/TRBV12-4
length: 14
J: TRBJ2-3
CDR3: CASSFSSSADTQYF

V: TRBV25-1
length: 12
J: TRBJ1-1
CDR3: CASSLPGTEAFF

V: TRBV7-9
length: 14
J: TRBJ1-2
CDR3: CASSFLQGGYGYTF

V: TRBV29-1
length: 16
J: TRBJ1-2
CDR3: CSAWTGLAHPNYGYTF

V: TRBV12-3/TRBV12-4
length: 14
J: TRBJ2-7
CDR3: CASRAGERPYEQYF

V: TRBV4-1
length: 15
J: TRBJ2-1
CDR3: CASSPTSGGAHEQFF

V: TRBV12-3/TRBV12-4
length: 15
J: TRBJ1-2
CDR3: CASRYGQGQDYGYTF

V: TRBV12-3/TRBV12-4
length: 14
J: TRBJ1-4
CDR3: CASSLIPQVGELFF

V: TRBV19
length: 15
J: TRBJ2-1
CDR3: CASSIGTGLGNEQFF

V: TRBV7-9
length: 13
J: TRBJ2-5
CDR3: CASSLEALETQYF

V: TRBV9
length: 15
J: TRBJ2-7
CDR3: CASSAPGHPSYEQYF

V: TRBV15
length: 17
J: TRBJ2-5
CDR3: CATSRDLAREAVGTQYF

V: TRBV28
length: 18
J: TRBJ2-1
CDR3: CASIPLDRGFSSYNEQFF

V: TRBV7-9
length: 12
J: TRBJ2-7
CDR3: CASSEQIHEQYF

V: TRBV29-1
length: 13
J: TRBJ1-1
CDR3: CSVVVFGNTEAFF

V: TRBV20-1
length: 14
J: TRBJ1-5
CDR3: CSARDLSEFQPQHF

V: TRBV27
length: 14
J: TRBJ2-7
CDR3: CASSAGTSGYEQYF

V: TRBV29-1
length: 13
J: TRBJ2-3
CDR3: CSVPGESTDTQYF

V: TRBV18
length: 13
J: TRBJ2-7
CDR3: CASSPSGVHEQYF

V: TRBV28
length: 14
J: TRBJ2-5
CDR3: CASSENTGGETQYF

V: TRBV10-2
length: 13
J: TRBJ2-7
CDR3: CASGLATSYEQYF

V: TRBV10-3
length: 17
J: TRBJ2-1
CDR3: CAITTRELGSSYNEQFF

V: TRBV5-1
length: 16
J: TRBJ2-1
CDR3: CASSLEGESSYNEQFF

V: TRBV7-3
length: 14
J: TRBJ2-2
CDR3: CASSISGSSGELFF

V: TRBV7-7
length: 15
J: TRBJ2-3
CDR3: CASSPGTARTDTQYF

V: TRBV28
length: 15
J: TRBJ2-6
CDR3: CASVSDPFGANVLTF

V: TRBV13
length: 16
J: TRBJ2-1
CDR3: CASSLWVAGERNEQFF

V: TRBV5-6
length: 15
J: TRBJ2-1
CDR3: CASSLVSELYNEQFF

V: TRBV24-1
length: 18
J: TRBJ2-2
CDR3: CATSETIHRDRNTGELFF

V: TRBV4-1
length: 17
J: TRBJ2-7
CDR3: CASTMSLAGGTGDEQYF

V: TRBV29-1
length: 16
J: TRBJ2-1
CDR3: CSVPGVAGGPYNEQFF